The 20 T cell receptor beta chains below were found in one sample sequenced in a study of shared clonotypes between healthy human individuals. Positive CCR7 selection of CD45RO-negative cells yielded the naive CD8 cells, and terminally differentiated effector memory CD45RA+ cells were excluded. Method: immunoSEQ multiplex PCR; TCRdb's copy keeps in-frame clones and lacks some. The data show millions of clones, with about 92% seen just once and about 1.8% held by the top ten. The material sequenced was naive CD8+ T cells from PBMCs. The receptor set was obtained from a man younger than 35 in good health. Some clones in this sample may be carry-over from other donors' samples.

With regard to this clone: This same CDR3 is encoded by further DNA sequences in the sample. CDR3 nucleotide sequence: TGTGCCAGCAGTTACGGCAGGGAGGACTATGGCTACACCTTC. Residues: CASSYGREDYGYTF. The chain employs TRBV6-5 and TRBJ1-2; D may be TRBD1 (5 bases). Germline lookup yields CDR1 MNHEY and CDR2 SVGAGI. Trimming stripped 2 bases from V and 3 bases from J, with 10 bases between. The CDR3 is made up of 14 amino acids.

In this sample, this clone turned up once. V and J are TRBV27 and TRBJ2-3, with TRBD2 matching over 10 bases. In germline, CDR1 is MNHEY, CDR2 SMNVEV (reference sequence). Germline trimming cut 6 bases from V and 2 bases from J; bases unmatched to any gene: 5. The CDR3 totals 15 residues. CDR3 sequence reads: CASRELAGLTDTQYF. The CDR3 DNA is TGTGCCAGCAGGGAACTAGCGGGACTCACAGATACGCAGTATTTT.

The chain combines TRBV7-9 with TRBJ2-5; TRBD1 is a possible D gene (6 bases). The CDR3 loop spans 16 amino acids. V lost 2 bases, J lost 5 bases, and 18 bases lay in between. CDR1 and CDR2 from the germline V gene are SEHNR and FQNEAQ (reference sequence). In DNA, the CDR3 is TGTGCCAGCAGCTTAACCACCAGGGGTGATAGGGAGACCCAGTACTTC. Translated, it gives CASSLTTRGDRETQYF.

The chain employs TRBV30 and TRBJ2-1; D gene unclear. The CDR3 has 14 amino acids. Germline lookup yields CDR1 GTSNPN and CDR2 SVGIG (reference sequence). Trimming took off 0 bases at V and 5 bases at J, with 11 bases between the two ends. CDR3 nucleotide sequence: TGTGCCTGGAGTGTCGGAGTTAGCCACAATGAGCAGTTCTTC. Translated: CAWSVGVSHNEQFF.

The V gene is TRBV29-1, the J gene TRBJ2-7, with D tentatively TRBD1 (5 bases). V lost 5 bases, J lost 7 bases, and 12 bases lay in between. The germline V gene has CDR1 SQVTM and CDR2 ANQGSEA. CDR3 length equals 11 residues. The CDR3 sequence: CSVMTASEQYF. CDR3 nucleotides: TGCAGCGTTATGACAGCTTCGGAGCAGTACTTC.

The rearrangement links TRBV9 to TRBJ2-3, with TRBD2 identical over 9 bases. The CDR3 has 16 residues. Trimming at V came to 2 bases and at J to 0 bases, leaving 4 bases not matched to a gene. The germline CDR1 and CDR2 sequences are SGDLS and YYNGEE. CDR3 residues: CASSVSAGGSTDTQYF. The CDR3 DNA sequence: TGTGCCAGCAGCGTGTCGGCGGGAGGGAGCACAGATACGCAGTATTTT.

This clone came up once. The chain employs TRBV27 and TRBJ2-7; 10 bases agree with TRBD2. CDR3 length: 18 amino acids. The germline V gene has CDR1 MNHEY and CDR2 SMNVEV (reference sequence). V gave up 7 bases and J gave up 2 bases; unmatched junction bases: 17. The CDR3 sequence is CASTGPGTSEELTYEQYF. The CDR3 coding sequence is TGTGCCAGCACCGGACCCGGGACTAGCGAAGAATTAACCTACGAGCAGTACTTC.

The chain uses TRBV13 and TRBJ2-1; TRBD2 is a possible D gene (6 bases). Germline V gives CDR1 PRHDT, CDR2 FYEKMQ (reference sequence). The CDR3 sequence is 15 residues long. V was shortened by 5 bases and J by 6 bases, with 17 bases between the two germline ends. Written as DNA, the CDR3 is TGTGCCAGCAGCGTTGGGAGGCGCGTCAGCAATGAGCAGTTCTTC. Translation gives CASSVGRRVSNEQFF.

This clone occurred once. The chain is built from TRBV11-2 and TRBJ2-5, with a tentative D call TRBD2 (5 bases). The CDR3 runs to 14 residues. Germline V gives CDR1 SGHAT, CDR2 FQNNGV. V was cut by 1 base and J by 4 bases, with 10 bases left in between. Written as DNA, the CDR3 is TGTGCCAGCAGCTTAGGCCGGGGTGGAGAGACCCAGTACTTC. Translated: CASSLGRGGETQYF.

This clone has a single count. The same CDR3 also results from other DNA sequences found in this sample. This CDR3 reads CASSLGTYEQYF. DNA for the CDR3: TGTGCCAGCAGCTTAGGTACTTACGAGCAGTACTTC. The chain links TRBV7-9 to TRBJ2-7; D not certain. Per the germline V gene, CDR1 is SEHNR and CDR2 is FQNEAQ (reference sequence). The CDR3 spans 12 residues. Trimming left V 1 base short and J 4 bases short, with 5 bases between. The complete variable domain, with remaining parts taken from reference TRBV7-9 and TRBJ2-7, reads DTGVSQNPRHKITKRGQNVTFRCDPISEHNRLYWYRQTLGQGPEFLTYFQNEAQLEKSRLLSDRFSAERPKGSFSTLEIQRTEQGDSAMYLCASSLGTYEQYFGPGTRLTVT.

The chain employs TRBV10-3 and TRBJ2-2, with D perhaps being TRBD1 or TRBD2 (5 bases each). The germline CDR1 and CDR2 sequences are ENHRY and SYGVKD. The CDR3 extends over 19 amino acids. The V gene lost 5 bases and the J gene lost 5 bases, with 27 bases spanning the gap. The DNA of the CDR3 is TGTGCCATCAGTATTAATGTCGGTATGGGGGACGGGGTAACCGGGGAGCTGTTTTTT. It encodes CAISINVGMGDGVTGELFF.

This chain links TRBV25-1 with TRBJ2-3; TRBD1 agrees at 7 bases. V lost 3 bases, J lost 0 bases, and 6 bases stayed unmatched. Germline V gene sequence: CDR1 MGHDK, CDR2 SYGVNS. This CDR3 has 16 amino acids. CDR3 in amino acids: CASSDGQASSTDTQYF. DNA of the CDR3: TGTGCCAGCAGTGACGGACAGGCCTCTAGCACAGATACGCAGTATTTT.

This clone appeared a single time. The J gene is TRBJ2-7, the V gene TRBV11-2; D is perhaps TRBD1 (5 bases). With 5 bases removed from V and 6 bases from J, the gap between germline ends came to 17 bases. The CDR3 has 14 amino acids. Germline V gives CDR1 SGHAT, CDR2 FQNNGV. The CDR3 DNA is TGTGCCAGCAGCCCTTCGGCAGGGAATCGCGAGCAGTACTTC. It specifies CASSPSAGNREQYF. Filled out from reference TRBV11-2 and TRBJ2-7, the complete variable domain reads EAGVAQSPRYKIIEKRQSVAFWCNPISGHATLYWYQQILGQGPKLLIQFQNNGVVDDSQLPKDRFSAERLKGVDSTLKIQPAKLEDSAVYLCASSPSAGNREQYFGPGTRLTVT.

The chain combines TRBV28 with TRBJ1-5; D unclear. The CDR3 covers 15 residues. Trimming shortened V by 5 bases and J by 2 bases, and 13 bases separated the two germline ends. Germline CDR1 and CDR2: MDHEN and SYDVKM. The CDR3 coding sequence is TGTGCCAGCAGTGCCCTGCCTTTAGGCAATCAGCCCCAGCATTTT. This translates into CASSALPLGNQPQHF. The full variable domain, in which reference TRBV28 and TRBJ1-5 provide the parts outside the CDR3, is DVKVTQSSRYLVKRTGEKVFLECVQDMDHENMFWYRQDPGLGLRLIYFSYDVKMKEKGDIPEGYSVSREKKERFSLILESASTNQTSMYLCASSALPLGNQPQHFGDGTRLSIL.

The chain combines TRBV5-1 with TRBJ2-6; the D gene is possibly TRBD1 (6 bases). Trimming shortened V by 6 bases and J by 0 bases, and 13 bases separated the two germline ends. Germline lookup yields CDR1 SGHRS and CDR2 YFSETQ. The CDR3 runs to 16 residues. The CDR3 here is CASTAADSSGANVLTF. The CDR3, as DNA: TGCGCCAGCACAGCGGCGGACAGCTCTGGGGCCAACGTCCTGACTTTC.

This clone was seen only a few times. The chain carries TRBV2 and TRBJ1-2, with TRBD1 matching 8 bases. Per the germline V gene, CDR1 is SNHLY and CDR2 is FYNNEI. With 8 bases clipped from V and 3 bases from J, the junction kept 5 bases outside the gene matches. This CDR3 has 13 residues. The CDR3 loop is CASLDRVDYGYTF. CDR3 sequence (DNA): TGTGCCAGCCTGGACAGGGTTGACTATGGCTACACCTTC.

J is TRBJ1-5 and V is TRBV6-1; 11 bases fit TRBD1. V was clipped by 3 bases and J by 4 bases; unmatched bases: 11. CDR1 is MNHNS and CDR2 is SASEGT in the germline V gene. This CDR3 is 18 amino acids long. CDR3 DNA sequence: TGTGCCAGCAGTGAGGACAGGGGGCCAAACGCCTATAATCAGCCCCAGCATTTT. This encodes CASSEDRGPNAYNQPQHF.

The chain recombines TRBV7-9 with TRBJ1-5; 8 bases match TRBD1. This CDR3 has 14 amino acids. Germline-derived CDR1 and CDR2 are SEHNR and FQNEAQ (reference sequence). J was trimmed by 6 bases and V by 5 bases; bases with no gene match: 6. The CDR3 coding sequence is TGTGCCAGCAGCCCACAGGGGGGGCCTCAGCCCCAGCATTTT. Amino acid sequence: CASSPQGGPQPQHF. Filled out from reference TRBV7-9 and TRBJ1-5, the complete variable domain reads DTGVSQNPRHKITKRGQNVTFRCDPISEHNRLYWYRQTLGQGPEFLTYFQNEAQLEKSRLLSDRFSAERPKGSFSTLEIQRTEQGDSAMYLCASSPQGGPQPQHFGDGTRLSIL.

The V gene is TRBV27, the J gene TRBJ2-1; D is ambiguous. Germline V gives CDR1 MNHEY, CDR2 SMNVEV (reference sequence). The CDR3 runs 12 residues. The germline V and J ends were trimmed by 2 bases and 5 bases, with 4 bases remaining between them. This CDR3 reads CASSLEDNEQFF. Here the CDR3 DNA reads TGTGCCAGCAGTTTAGAAGACAATGAGCAGTTCTTC.

CDR3 amino acids: CASIKKNLPSYEQYF. CDR3 DNA sequence: TGTGCCAGCATTAAAAAGAATCTTCCTTCCTACGAGCAGTACTTC. The genes are TRBV28 and TRBJ2-7; D ambiguous. Germline V CDR1 and CDR2: MDHEN, SYDVKM. Trimming took off 7 bases at V and 1 base at J, with 17 bases between the two ends. CDR3 length equals 15 residues.